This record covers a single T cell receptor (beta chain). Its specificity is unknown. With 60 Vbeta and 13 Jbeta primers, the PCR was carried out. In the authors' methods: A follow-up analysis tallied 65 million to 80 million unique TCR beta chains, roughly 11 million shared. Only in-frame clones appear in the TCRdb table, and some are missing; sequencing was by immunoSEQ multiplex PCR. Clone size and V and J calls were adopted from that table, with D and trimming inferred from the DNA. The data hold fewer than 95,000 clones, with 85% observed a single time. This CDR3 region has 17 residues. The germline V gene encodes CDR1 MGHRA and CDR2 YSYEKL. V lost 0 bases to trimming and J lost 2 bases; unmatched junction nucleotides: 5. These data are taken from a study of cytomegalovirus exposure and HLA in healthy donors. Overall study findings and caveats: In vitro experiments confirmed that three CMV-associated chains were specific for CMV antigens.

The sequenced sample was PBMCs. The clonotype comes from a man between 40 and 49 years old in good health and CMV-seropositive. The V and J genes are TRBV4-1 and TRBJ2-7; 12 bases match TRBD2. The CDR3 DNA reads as TGCGCCAGCAGCCAAGACGCGACTAGCGGGAGAGCCTACGAGCAGTACTTC. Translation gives CASSQDATSGRAYEQYF.